This note documents a single T cell receptor (beta chain) sequence. The antigen remains unidentified. Nominally healthy donors were sampled, though unrecorded immune exposures were likely. The data stem from a study of cytomegalovirus exposure and HLA in healthy donors. Overall study findings and caveats: Some segments of the V type, notably TRBV6-2 and TRBV6-3, were excluded as indistinguishable. Reports state that TCR beta sequences accurately predicted most subjects' HLA-A and HLA-B alleles.

Looked up from germline, CDR1 is SGDLS and CDR2 is YYNGEE. This CDR3 spans 13 amino acids. The V end was cut by 4 bases, the J end by 7 bases, with 11 bases between. 60 Vbeta and 13 Jbeta primers were used in PCR. Original methodology: Among the unique TCR beta chains that a later analysis counted, about 79 million in all, about 12 million were shared. The method was immunoSEQ multiplex PCR; TCRdb's version includes in-frame clones alone and lacks a portion of them. V, J and clone size are those of that table, while D and trimming were read from the DNA. The sample consists of 90,000 to 150,000 clones, 80% of them appearing once.

This TCR was sampled from a man aged 50 or older in good health and CMV-seronegative. Sequencing used PBMCs. The V gene is TRBV9, the J gene TRBJ2-2; D perhaps matches TRBD2 (6 bases). DNA of the CDR3: TGTGCCAGCAGCCGGGACTTGCGCGGGGAGCTGTTTTTT. Its protein is CASSRDLRGELFF.